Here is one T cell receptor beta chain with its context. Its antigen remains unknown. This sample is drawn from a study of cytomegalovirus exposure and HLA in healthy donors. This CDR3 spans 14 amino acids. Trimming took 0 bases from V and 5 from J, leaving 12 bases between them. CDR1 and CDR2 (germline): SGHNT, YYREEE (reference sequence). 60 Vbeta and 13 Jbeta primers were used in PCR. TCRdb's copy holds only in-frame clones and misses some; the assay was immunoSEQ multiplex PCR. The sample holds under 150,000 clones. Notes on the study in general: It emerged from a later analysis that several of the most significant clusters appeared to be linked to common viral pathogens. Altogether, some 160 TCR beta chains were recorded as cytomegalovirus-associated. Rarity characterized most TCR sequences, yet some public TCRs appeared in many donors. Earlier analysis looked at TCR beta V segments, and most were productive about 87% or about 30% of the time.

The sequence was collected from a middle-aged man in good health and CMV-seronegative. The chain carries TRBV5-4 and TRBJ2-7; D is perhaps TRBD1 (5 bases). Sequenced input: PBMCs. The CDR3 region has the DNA TGTGCCAGCAGCTTGGTGGGCAGGGAAGACGAGCAGTACTTC. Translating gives CASSLVGREDEQYF.